What follows are 22 T cell receptor beta chains derived from one specimen sequenced in a study of CDR3 diversity in severe acne. TCRdb reanalysed the PCR reads using MiXCR and keeps one entry per CDR3 protein. Of about 98,000 distinct CDR3 sequences in the sample, approximately 47% were seen once. The specimen was blood. Every receptor here comes from a male donor with acne.

The chain has TRBV7-6 and TRBJ2-5, with D unclear. The V end was cut by 5 bases, the J end by 10 bases, with 8 bases between. Germline CDR1 and CDR2: SGHVS and FNYEAQ. The CDR3 is made up of 10 amino acids. The CDR3 region has the DNA TGTGCCAGCAGCCAAGGCTTCCAGTACTTC. Protein: CASSQGFQYF.

The chain couples TRBV25-1 to TRBJ2-5; possible D gene TRBD2, 5 bases. CDR1 and CDR2 from the germline V gene are MGHDK and SYGVNS. The CDR3 loop spans 15 amino acids. Trimming shortened V by 3 bases and J by 5 bases, and 16 bases separated the two germline ends. CDR3 sequence: CASSDPPGRRETQYF. In DNA form, the CDR3 reads TGTGCCAGCAGTGATCCTCCGGGCCGGAGGGAGACCCAGTACTTC.

This rearrangement joins TRBV19 to TRBJ2-2; TRBD1 matches 7 bases. V shed 10 bases and J 4 bases; nucleotides not matched to a gene: 12. The CDR3 loop spans 15 amino acids. The germline gives CDR1 LNHDA, CDR2 SQIVND (reference sequence). The CDR3 region is CATMTTGDVTGELFF. In DNA form, the CDR3 reads TGTGCCACCATGACCACAGGGGACGTCACCGGGGAGCTGTTTTTT.

The rearrangement joins TRBV20-1 to TRBJ2-1; 7 nucleotides agree with TRBD2. The CDR3 totals 14 residues. CDR1 and CDR2 from the germline V gene are DFQATT and SNEGSKA (reference sequence). V lost 6 bases, J lost 4 bases, and 9 bases stayed unmatched. This chain's CDR3 is CSAGVGGPYNEQFF. The DNA for the CDR3 is TGCAGTGCCGGTGTGGGAGGGCCTTACAATGAGCAGTTCTTC.

Comments on this clonotype: The limits of the CDR3 on the DNA are not certain, so only TCRdb's listed CDR3 is given. This chain uses TRBV15 with TRBJ2-7. Including both end residues, the CDR3 is 20 amino acids long. Germline V lookup: CDR1 LNHNV, CDR2 YYDKDF (reference sequence). CDR3 loop: CATSIYLCSDRLVGPYEQYF.

The rearrangement links TRBV7-2 to TRBJ2-2; 8 positions match TRBD2. Germline loops: CDR1 SGHTA, CDR2 FQGNSA. This CDR3 has 17 amino acids. The V segment lost 5 bases and the J segment 3 bases; nucleotides outside the gene matches: 11. The CDR3 DNA reads TGTGCCAGCAGCCCGGGGGGGAAGCGAGCCTACACCGGGGAGCTGTTTTTT. It yields the protein CASSPGGKRAYTGELFF.

The chain joins TRBV2 to TRBJ1-6, with a tentative D call TRBD1 (5 bases). This CDR3 is built from 15 residues. The V gene's germline CDR1 is SNHLY and CDR2 FYNNEI. Trimming removed 5 bases at V and 7 bases at J, with 15 bases between. CDR3 residues: CASSWVGGLNSPLHF. As DNA, the CDR3 is TGTGCCAGCAGTTGGGTCGGGGGGTTGAATTCACCCCTCCACTTT.

This clonotype was counted at least ten times. The chain links TRBV9 to TRBJ1-1; D is ambiguous. The length of the CDR3 is 13 residues. Between the trimmed V and J ends, which lost 3 bases and 1 base, there was a span of 7 bases. Germline loops: CDR1 SGDLS, CDR2 YYNGEE. CDR3 amino acids: CASSAGRNTEAFF. The CDR3 nucleotides are TGTGCCAGCAGCGCCGGGAGGAACACTGAAGCTTTCTTT.

This clonotype has ten or more counts. The chain carries TRBV5-6 and TRBJ2-7, with 9 nucleotides matching TRBD2. The CDR3 runs 13 residues. The V gene end was trimmed by 3 bases and the J gene end by 4 bases; junction bases not matched to a gene: 2. In germline, CDR1 is SGHDT, CDR2 YYEEEE. Written as DNA, the CDR3 is TGTGCCAGCAGCTCCGGACTAGCGTACGAGCAGTACTTC. Translated, it gives CASSSGLAYEQYF.

By proportion, this clonotype is medium-sized. This chain links TRBV20-1 with TRBJ1-1; D is undetermined. Deletions cut 1 base from V and 0 bases from J, with 6 bases between. CDR1 is DFQATT and CDR2 is SNEGSKA in the germline V gene (reference sequence). The length of the CDR3 is 13 residues. Here the CDR3 reads CSARGQLNTEAFF. The CDR3 DNA sequence: TGCAGTGCTAGAGGGCAGTTGAACACTGAAGCTTTCTTT.

This chain joins TRBV20-1 and TRBJ2-3; TRBD2 agrees at 12 bases. The CDR3 extends over 15 amino acids. The trim removed 4 bases at V and 3 bases at J, leaving 5 bases unmatched. Germline V gene data show CDR1 as DFQATT and CDR2 as SNEGSKA (reference sequence). For the CDR3, the DNA is TGCAGTGCTAAAGGACTAGCGGGAACGACAGATACGCAGTATTTT. This codes for CSAKGLAGTTDTQYF.

The chain has TRBV27 and TRBJ2-5; TRBD2 agrees at 14 bases. J was trimmed by 4 bases and V by 5 bases; bases with no gene match: 18. The germline V gene encodes CDR1 MNHEY and CDR2 SMNVEV (reference sequence). The CDR3 contains 20 residues. The CDR3 here is CASSPLLLGTSGRWGETQYF. CDR3 bases: TGTGCCAGCAGTCCCTTACTACTAGGGACTAGCGGGAGATGGGGAGAGACCCAGTACTTC.

Relative to its sample, this clonotype is medium-sized. The chain joins TRBV7-8 to TRBJ1-1; D is undetermined. The CDR3 is 14 amino acids. Germline V lookup: CDR1 SGHVS, CDR2 FQNEAQ. V gave up 2 bases and J gave up 2 bases, with 9 bases separating them. The CDR3 DNA reads as TGTGCCAGCAGCTTATTACGCTTTAACACTGAAGCTTTCTTT. This sequence encodes CASSLLRFNTEAFF. Full variable domain (missing parts from reference TRBV7-8 and TRBJ1-1): GAGVSQSPRYKVAKRGQDVALRCDPISGHVSLFWYQQALGQGPEFLTYFQNEAQLDKSGLPSDRFFAERPEGSVSTLKIQRTQQEDSAVYLCASSLLRFNTEAFFGQGTRLTVV.

V and J are TRBV7-2 and TRBJ1-5, with D possibly being TRBD1 (6 bases). CDR1 and CDR2 (germline): SGHTA, FQGNSA. The V gene lost 4 bases and the J gene lost 6 bases, with 19 bases spanning the gap. The CDR3 length is 16 residues. CDR3 sequence (DNA): TGTGCCAGCAGCTCCAACAGGGTCGGGGGCGGTCAGCCCCAGCATTTT. Translating it yields CASSSNRVGGGQPQHF.

The chain uses TRBV5-5 and TRBJ1-3; D is unclear. Per germline, CDR1 SGHKS and CDR2 YYEKEE (reference sequence). The CDR3 spans 17 residues. Trimming took off 1 base at V and 2 bases at J, with 16 bases between the two ends. CDR3 in DNA: TGTGCCAGCAGCTTGAGGCCCCGACACGTAACTGGAAACACCATATATTTT. Translation: CASSLRPRHVTGNTIYF.

V and J are TRBV20-1 and TRBJ2-7, with 9 positions matching TRBD1. The CDR3 loop spans 15 amino acids. Per the germline V gene, CDR1 is DFQATT and CDR2 is SNEGSKA (reference sequence). The V and J ends lost 0 bases and 2 bases, in that order; junction bases with no gene match: 5. The CDR3 DNA follows: TGCAGTGCTAGAGATGGGGACAGGGCAACCTACGAGCAGTACTTC. Translating it yields CSARDGDRATYEQYF.

The chain couples TRBV2 to TRBJ2-5; 8 bases are a match to TRBD1. This CDR3 is built from 14 residues. The V segment lost 3 bases and the J segment 2 bases; nucleotides outside the gene matches: 2. The germline V gene encodes CDR1 SNHLY and CDR2 FYNNEI. For the CDR3, the DNA is TGTGCCAGCAGTGAGACAGGGGTGCAAGAGACCCAGTACTTC. Its protein is CASSETGVQETQYF. Together with reference TRBV2 and TRBJ2-5, the CDR3 gives the full variable domain: EPEVTQTPSHQVTQMGQEVILRCVPISNHLYFYWYRQILGQKVEFLVSFYNNEISEKSEIFDDQFSVERPDGSNFTLKIRSTKLEDSAMYFCASSETGVQETQYFGPGTRLLVL.

Notes on this clonotype: The junction shows a germline mismatch at one end, possibly a read error. This chain links TRBV19 with TRBJ1-5; the D gene is possibly TRBD1 (6 bases). This CDR3 is 14 amino acids long. CDR1 is LNHDA and CDR2 is SQIVND in the germline V gene (reference sequence). The CDR3 sequence: CACRAGAHGQPQHF. In DNA form, the CDR3 reads TGTGCCTGTAGGGCGGGGGCGCATGGACAGCCCCAGCATTTT.

The sample holds a few counts of this clonotype. The chain joins TRBV6-1 to TRBJ2-1; 7 nucleotides line up with TRBD2. The CDR3 length is 15 residues. Germline-derived CDR1 and CDR2 are MNHNS and SASEGT. V was pared by 6 bases and J by 2 bases, with 7 bases of the junction left unmatched. CDR3 sequence reads: CASSGGSNAYNEQFF. The CDR3 DNA follows: TGTGCCAGCAGCGGCGGGAGTAATGCCTACAATGAGCAGTTCTTC.

The V call is TRBV6-2 or TRBV6-3, the J call TRBJ2-7; D remains ambiguous. Germline V gene data show CDR1 as MNHEY and CDR2 as SVGEGT. V lost 5 bases and J 5 bases, leaving 16 bases between the germline ends. The length of the CDR3 is 14 residues. The CDR3 loop is CASSDPRVSNEQYF. The DNA of the CDR3 is TGTGCCAGCAGTGACCCCCGTGTGTCCAACGAGCAGTACTTC.

This clonotype was seen once. A junction end diverges from the germline sequence, so it may reflect a read error. V usage is TRBV7-9 and J usage is TRBJ2-1; 8 nucleotides match TRBD1. The CDR3 extends over 17 amino acids. From germline, CDR1 is SEHNR and CDR2 FQNEAQ (reference sequence). CDR3 residues: CASSFPTRDRSYDEQFF. The CDR3 DNA reads as TGTGCCAGCAGCTTCCCGACCCGGGACAGGAGCTACGATGAGCAGTTCTTC.

This clonotype was detected a few times. The rearrangement joins TRBV7-3 to TRBJ2-2, with 7 bases aligning to TRBD2. The CDR3 has 18 amino acids. The J segment lost 9 bases and the V segment lost 4 bases, leaving 20 bases of the junction unmatched. Germline values: CDR1 SGHTA, CDR2 FQGTGA. The CDR3: CASSSKRRLAGGVRELFF. The CDR3 DNA reads as TGTGCCAGCAGCTCTAAAAGAAGGCTAGCTGGGGGGGTGAGGGAGCTGTTTTTT.